The sequence of this T cell receptor (beta chain) was determined in a study of spatial heterogeneity in lung cancer. About the research overall: Across the raw uncorrected reads, a unique TCR and UMI combination was observed, on average, more than ten times.

Documented time point: sample taken at primary tumor resection. Tumor, nontumor lung or frozen PBMC supplied whole RNA that was sequenced unsorted. This clonotype was seen a few times. Looked up from germline, CDR1 is SGHDN and CDR2 is FVKESK. The CDR3 covers 14 residues. Trimming removed 2 bases at V and 4 bases at J, with 11 bases between. MiXCR, applied by TCRdb to the 5' RACE reads, yields one record per CDR3 protein. This sample has more than 35,000 distinct CDR3 sequences, with 4% to 6% found just once. The V gene is TRBV14, the J gene TRBJ1-1; no definite D call. The starting material was PBMCs, obtained at surgery. The receptor was derived from a female donor with early-stage non-small cell lung cancer. CDR3 residues: CASSQQAGITEAFF. The CDR3 nucleotides read TGTGCCAGCAGCCAACAGGCTGGGATCACTGAAGCTTTCTTT.